These 10 T cell receptor beta chains were all obtained from the same sample, sequenced in a study of Graves' ophthalmopathy and Graves' hyperthyroidism. TCR beta CDR3 amplification used RNA transcripts. The first round was an RT-PCR with HTBI primers, and the second round was a multiplex PCR. TCRdb ran MiXCR on the multiplex PCR reads and lists one entry per CDR3 protein. The sample has over a million distinct CDR3 sequences; around a third are singletons. Sequenced input: peripheral blood or thyroid tissue (not recorded which). The source is an adult man with Graves' hyperthyroidism.

In regard to this clonotype: A junction boundary mismatches the germline segment, possibly from a read error. The gene calls are TRBV7-2 and TRBJ1-5, with a possible D match to TRBD1 (5 bases). The V gene's germline CDR1 is SGHTA and CDR2 FQGNSA. CDR3 size: 15 residues. CDR3 residues: CASSLSTGSHQPQHF. For the CDR3, the DNA is TGTGCCAGCAGCTTAAGCACAGGTAGCCATCAGCCCCAGCATTTT.

The chain couples TRBV7-9 to TRBJ1-1, with 8 bases aligning to TRBD1. Per the germline V gene, CDR1 is SEHNR and CDR2 is FQNEAQ (reference sequence). Germline trimming cut 5 bases from V and 1 base from J; bases unmatched to any gene: 9. The CDR3 is 16 amino acids. DNA of the CDR3: TGTGCCAGCAGCCACCCGCCAGGGGGCGGGAACACTGAAGCTTTCTTT. Amino acids: CASSHPPGGGNTEAFF.

This clonotype was seen once. The chain uses TRBV14 and TRBJ2-1; 7 nucleotides line up with TRBD2. In germline, CDR1 is SGHDN, CDR2 FVKESK. The CDR3 contains 14 residues. V lost 8 bases and J lost 5; bases outside the gene matches: 9. The CDR3 nucleotides read TGTGCCAGCGGGAGACTAGCACTCCACAATGAGCAGTTCTTC. This sequence encodes CASGRLALHNEQFF.

This clonotype has a count of ten or more. One end of the junction does not line up with germline, which may come from a read error. The chain is built from TRBV4-3 and TRBJ2-7, with D unresolved. Germline V lookup: CDR1 LGHNA, CDR2 YSLEER. The CDR3 totals 13 residues. The CDR3: CASSQDGGYEQYF. CDR3 in DNA: TGTGCCAGCAGCCAGGACGGCGGCTACGAGCAGTACTTC.

This rearrangement joins TRBV29-1 to TRBJ2-2; D might be TRBD2 (5 bases). V was shortened by 8 bases and J by 0 bases, with 13 bases between the two germline ends. The CDR3 has 14 residues. Germline V gives CDR1 SQVTM, CDR2 ANQGSEA. The CDR3, as DNA: TGCAGCTACCGAAGCGGAACGAACACCGGGGAGCTGTTTTTT. Its protein is CSYRSGTNTGELFF.

The chain couples TRBV6-5 to TRBJ2-7, with TRBD1 as a possible D gene (6 bases). Per the germline V gene, CDR1 is MNHEY and CDR2 is SVGAGI. This CDR3 has 14 amino acids. The V end was cut by 5 bases, the J end by 5 bases, with 16 bases between. The CDR3 coding sequence is TGTGCCAGCAGTAAAGAGGACGAGGGGGACGAGCAGTACTTC. It is translated as CASSKEDEGDEQYF.

Details on this clonotype: It may be a read error: a sequence one base away is much more abundant. A read error is likely, as this CDR3 ends without the conserved phenylalanine or tryptophan. The rearrangement joins TRBV19 to TRBJ1-2, with a tentative D call TRBD1 (6 bases). This CDR3 has 15 residues. Germline V gene lookup returns CDR1 LNHDA and CDR2 SQIVND (reference sequence). The V and J ends lost 4 bases and 6 bases respectively, with 18 bases between them. CDR3 sequence reads: CASSKDRWALDGYTV. CDR3 bases: TGTGCCAGTAGTAAAGACAGGTGGGCGTTGGATGGCTACACCGTC.

V gene TRBV6-1 combines with J gene TRBJ1-5; D gene uncertain. V lost 1 base, J lost 2 bases, and 9 bases lay in between. The CDR3 runs 15 residues. Germline CDR1 and CDR2: MNHNS and SASEGT. As DNA, the CDR3 is TGTGCCAGCAGTGAAGGAGAAGGCGGCAATCAGCCCCAGCATTTT. This codes for CASSEGEGGNQPQHF.

This clonotype has only a few counts. V gene TRBV7-9 combines with J gene TRBJ2-5; possibly TRBD2 for D (5 bases). CDR3 length equals 17 residues. Germline CDR1 reads SEHNR; CDR2 reads FQNEAQ (reference sequence). V lost 2 bases and J lost 0, with 16 bases in between. Here the CDR3 reads CASSLRSAGGYQETQYF. The DNA of the CDR3 is TGTGCCAGCAGCTTAAGGTCGGCGGGCGGGTACCAAGAGACCCAGTACTTC. The full variable domain, rest sourced from reference TRBV7-9 and TRBJ2-5, is DTGVSQNPRHKITKRGQNVTFRCDPISEHNRLYWYRQTLGQGPEFLTYFQNEAQLEKSRLLSDRFSAERPKGSFSTLEIQRTEQGDSAMYLCASSLRSAGGYQETQYFGPGTRLLVL.

This clonotype has a handful of counts. The rearrangement joins TRBV6-5 to TRBJ2-5; D possibly corresponds to TRBD2 (5 bases). CDR1 MNHEY and CDR2 SVGAGI come from the germline V gene. The V and J ends lost 7 bases and 2 bases respectively, with 14 bases between them. The CDR3 loop spans 14 amino acids. For the CDR3, the DNA is TGTGCCAGCACCCTTACTAGTAGTCAAGAGACCCAGTACTTC. Translating gives CASTLTSSQETQYF.